This entry describes one T cell receptor (beta chain). The data were taken from a study of T cell clones after liver transplantation. At the level of the study: Three of the eight recipients were HCV-positive; the rest had non-autoimmune, non-viral transplant indications.

Between the trimmed V and J ends, which lost 3 bases and 2 bases, there was a span of 5 bases. Germline V gene sequence: CDR1 LNHDA, CDR2 SQIVND (reference sequence). The CDR3 spans 13 residues. Sequencing used immunoSEQ multiplex PCR; TCRdb keeps in-frame clones, though not all of them. The table records roughly 55,000 clones, 84% of them present only once. The chain combines TRBV19 with TRBJ1-5; D not certain. The material sequenced was CD4+ T cells from blood, taken before liver transplant. This TCR was recovered from a human donor who received a liver transplant. The CDR3 reads CASSMDRNQPQHF. The CDR3 DNA reads as TGTGCCAGTAGTATGGATCGCAATCAGCCCCAGCATTTT.